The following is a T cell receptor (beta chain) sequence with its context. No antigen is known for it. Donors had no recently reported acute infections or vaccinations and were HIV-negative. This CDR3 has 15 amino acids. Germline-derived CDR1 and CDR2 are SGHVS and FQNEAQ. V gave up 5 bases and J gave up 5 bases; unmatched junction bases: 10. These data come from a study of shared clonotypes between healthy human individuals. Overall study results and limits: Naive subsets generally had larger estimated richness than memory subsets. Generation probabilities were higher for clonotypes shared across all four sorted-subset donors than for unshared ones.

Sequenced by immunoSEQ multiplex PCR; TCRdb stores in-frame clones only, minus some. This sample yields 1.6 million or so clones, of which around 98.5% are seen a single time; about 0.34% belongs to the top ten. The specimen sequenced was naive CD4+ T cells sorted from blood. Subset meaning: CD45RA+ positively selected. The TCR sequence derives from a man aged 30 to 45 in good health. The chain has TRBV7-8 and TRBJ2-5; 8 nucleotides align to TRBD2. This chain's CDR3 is CASSIREGQRETQYF. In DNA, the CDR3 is TGTGCCAGCAGCATACGGGAGGGGCAGAGGGAGACCCAGTACTTC.